The 20 T cell receptor beta chains below come from one sample, sequenced in a study of cytomegalovirus exposure and HLA in healthy donors. PCR used 60 Vbeta primers and 13 Jbeta primers. Libraries were prepared by immunoSEQ multiplex PCR; TCRdb keeps only in-frame clonotypes and omits some of them. The sample contains about 40,000 clones, approximately 75% of which appear only once. The sample comprised PBMCs. These TCRs come from a man between 35 and 55 years old in good health and CMV-seronegative.

There are a few counts of this clone. Compared with germline, one end of the junction differs, possibly owing to a read error. The chain combines TRBV5-4 with TRBJ2-7, with a possible D match to TRBD2 (6 bases). Per the germline V gene, CDR1 is SGHNT and CDR2 is YYREEE (reference sequence). The length of the CDR3 is 12 residues. The CDR3 sequence: CASSLGGTLPDF. The CDR3 bases are TGTGCCAGCAGCTTGGGAGGGACTCTCCCAGACTTC.

The chain is built from TRBV4-1 and TRBJ2-3; 8 bases agree with TRBD1. The CDR3 sequence is 13 residues long. The V segment lost 2 bases and the J segment 10 bases; nucleotides outside the gene matches: 5. Germline V gene data show CDR1 as MGHRA and CDR2 as YSYEKL. The CDR3 coding sequence is TGCGCCAGCAGCCAAATACAGGGGGGAGCGCAGTATTTT. Amino acids: CASSQIQGGAQYF.

This clone was picked up a small number of times. The gene calls are TRBV6-6 and TRBJ2-7; weak D call: TRBD2 (6 bases). Germline loops: CDR1 MNHNY, CDR2 SVGAGI (reference sequence). Deletions cut 8 bases from V and 3 bases from J, with 11 bases between. The CDR3 length is 12 residues. The CDR3 is CASGTGDYEQYF. Written as DNA, the CDR3 is TGTGCCAGCGGGACGGGGGACTACGAGCAGTACTTC.

This clone was picked up a small number of times. This CDR3 reads CASSLKTVGSYEQYF. The DNA of the CDR3 is TGCGCCAGCAGCCTTAAGACAGTCGGGTCCTACGAGCAGTACTTC. The chain has TRBV4-1 and TRBJ2-7; D perhaps matches TRBD1 (5 bases). Germline V lookup: CDR1 MGHRA, CDR2 YSYEKL. The CDR3 spans 15 residues. V lost 4 bases and J lost 1, with 14 bases in between.

The rearrangement joins TRBV2 to TRBJ2-1; weak D call: TRBD2 (5 bases). The CDR3 totals 15 residues. V shed 5 bases and J shed 0 bases, with 11 bases lying between them. CDR1 is SNHLY and CDR2 is FYNNEI in the germline V gene. CDR3 loop: CASSSGLSSYNEQFF. Written as DNA, the CDR3 is TGTGCCAGCAGTAGCGGTTTGAGCTCCTACAATGAGCAGTTCTTC. The full variable domain, completed using reference TRBV2 and TRBJ2-1, is EPEVTQTPSHQVTQMGQEVILRCVPISNHLYFYWYRQILGQKVEFLVSFYNNEISEKSEIFDDQFSVERPDGSNFTLKIRSTKLEDSAMYFCASSSGLSSYNEQFFGPGTRLTVL.

As to this clone: The germline gene is not matched at one end of the junction; a read error may be the cause. The chain combines TRBV5-6 with TRBJ2-6, with D tentatively TRBD1 (5 bases). CDR3 length: 14 amino acids. CDR1 is SGHDT, CDR2 YYEEEE, per germline. DNA for the CDR3: TGTGCCAGCAGCTTGGTCTCTGGGGCCAATGTCCTGACTTTC. It encodes CASSLVSGANVLTF. Together with reference TRBV5-6 and TRBJ2-6, the CDR3 gives the full variable domain: DAGVTQSPTHLIKTRGQQVTLRCSPKSGHDTVSWYQQALGQGPQFIFQYYEEEERQRGNFPDRFSGHQFPNYSSELNVNALLLGDSALYLCASSLVSGANVLTFGAGSRLTVL.

The CDR3 loop reads CASSVQGTGYTF. The DNA for the CDR3 is TGTGCCAGCAGTGTACAGGGGACTGGCTACACCTTC. The rearrangement links TRBV6-1 to TRBJ1-2; TRBD1 matches 7 bases. Per germline, CDR1 MNHNS and CDR2 SASEGT. The junction had 3 bases not matched to a gene; V was cut back by 4 bases and J by 7 bases. The CDR3 has 12 residues.

A few counts support this clone. J is TRBJ1-6 and V is TRBV6-5; no definite D call. The CDR3 contains 15 residues. V was clipped by 2 bases and J by 3 bases, with 8 bases between them. Germline V lookup: CDR1 MNHEY, CDR2 SVGAGI. The CDR3 region has the DNA TGTGCCAGCAGTTACGACACCAGCTATAATTCACCCCTCCACTTT. This codes for CASSYDTSYNSPLHF.

The V and J genes are TRBV11-1 and TRBJ1-2; a possible D gene is TRBD1 (5 bases). The CDR3 contains 13 residues. Between the trimmed V and J ends, which lost 5 bases and 3 bases, there was a span of 10 bases. Germline V gene data show CDR1 as SGHAT and CDR2 as FQDESV (reference sequence). The CDR3 DNA sequence: TGTGCCAGCAGCCTTATGACAGACTATGGCTACACCTTC. Translating gives CASSLMTDYGYTF.

The chain carries TRBV7-9 and TRBJ1-2; weak D call: TRBD1 (5 bases). The V gene's germline CDR1 is SEHNR and CDR2 FQNEAQ (reference sequence). The CDR3 is 14 amino acids. With 1 base removed from V and 4 bases from J, the gap between germline ends came to 10 bases. The CDR3: CASSLGRGGYGYTF. CDR3 bases: TGTGCCAGCAGCTTAGGGAGGGGTGGCTATGGCTACACCTTC.

For the CDR3, the DNA is TGTGCCAGCAGCGGTCTAGCGGGGGGGTACAATGAGCAGTTCTTC. Translating it yields CASSGLAGGYNEQFF. This chain joins TRBV9 and TRBJ2-1, with TRBD2 matching 12 bases. The trim removed 3 bases at V and 4 bases at J, leaving 2 bases unmatched. Germline V gene lookup returns CDR1 SGDLS and CDR2 YYNGEE. The CDR3 is 15 amino acids.

The V gene is TRBV7-8, the J gene TRBJ2-7; 8 bases map to TRBD1. With V trimmed by 5 bases and J by 4 bases, 7 bases remained unmatched. The germline V gene has CDR1 SGHVS and CDR2 FQNEAQ. CDR3 size: 14 residues. CDR3 sequence: CASSPRQGKYEQYF. The DNA for the CDR3 is TGTGCCAGCAGCCCCCGACAGGGGAAATACGAGCAGTACTTC.

Comments on this clone: This same CDR3 is encoded by further DNA sequences in the sample. The V gene is TRBV27, the J gene TRBJ1-5; 7 nucleotides match TRBD1. Per germline, CDR1 MNHEY and CDR2 SMNVEV (reference sequence). With 5 bases clipped from V and 4 bases from J, the junction kept 2 bases outside the gene matches. CDR3 size: 13 residues. CDR3 nucleotide sequence: TGTGCCAGCAGTGGACAGGCAAATCAGCCCCAGCATTTT. This gives the protein CASSGQANQPQHF.

J is TRBJ1-1 and V is TRBV5-4; 7 bases are a match to TRBD1. Germline V gene sequence: CDR1 SGHNT, CDR2 YYREEE (reference sequence). This CDR3 spans 15 amino acids. J lost 3 bases, V lost 2 bases, and 7 bases had no gene match. The CDR3 loop is CASSFGGQEDTEAFF. CDR3 nucleotide sequence: TGTGCCAGCAGCTTCGGCGGACAGGAGGACACTGAAGCTTTCTTT.

The rearrangement joins TRBV2 to TRBJ1-6; D possibly corresponds to TRBD1 (5 bases). Germline-derived CDR1 and CDR2 are SNHLY and FYNNEI. The CDR3 is made up of 15 amino acids. The ends were cut back, 4 bases at V and 7 bases at J, with 14 bases in the middle. CDR3 in DNA: TGTGCCAGCAGTGTCGAGGGACTTTTAAATTCACCCCTCCACTTT. As protein: CASSVEGLLNSPLHF.

The chain combines TRBV7-2 with TRBJ2-3; 8 bases are a match to TRBD2. The junction had 3 bases not matched to a gene; V was cut back by 1 base and J by 0 bases. The germline V gene encodes CDR1 SGHTA and CDR2 FQGNSA. The CDR3 extends over 16 amino acids. This CDR3 reads CASSLDLAGSTDTQYF. The CDR3 coding sequence is TGTGCCAGCAGCTTAGACCTAGCGGGTAGCACAGATACGCAGTATTTT.

This clone was recorded a few times. The chain links TRBV5-1 to TRBJ2-3; 11 bases align to TRBD2. CDR3 length: 15 amino acids. V dropped 4 bases and J dropped 4; count of bases not matched to a gene: 5. Germline CDR1 is SGHRS and CDR2 is YFSETQ. Written as DNA, the CDR3 is TGCGCCAGCAGCACCTTTAGCGGGGGGGCAGATACGCAGTATTTT. It codes for CASSTFSGGADTQYF.

The chain is built from TRBV6-5 and TRBJ2-7; D might be TRBD2 (5 bases). Germline V gene lookup returns CDR1 MNHEY and CDR2 SVGAGI. CDR3 size: 15 residues. V shed 4 bases and J shed 0 bases, with 13 bases lying between them. CDR3 residues: CASSFKRESSYEQYF. Written as DNA, the CDR3 is TGTGCCAGCAGTTTCAAAAGGGAGAGCTCCTACGAGCAGTACTTC.

V gene TRBV11-2 combines with J gene TRBJ2-5; a possible D gene is TRBD1 (6 bases). CDR1 is SGHAT and CDR2 is FQNNGV in the germline V gene. The CDR3 has 14 residues. V was shortened by 5 bases and J by 7 bases, with 17 bases between the two germline ends. The CDR3: CASSPGTNKGTQYF. CDR3 nucleotides: TGTGCCAGCAGCCCCGGGACAAACAAAGGGACCCAGTACTTC.

The chain joins TRBV5-1 to TRBJ1-3; possible D gene TRBD1, 6 bases. Looked up from germline, CDR1 is SGHRS and CDR2 is YFSETQ. CDR3 length equals 17 residues. V was clipped by 4 bases and J by 3 bases, with 20 bases between them. The CDR3 coding sequence is TGCGCCAGCAGCCCGGCCTTAGGGGGGGCGAGTGGAAACACCATATATTTT. Translation gives CASSPALGGASGNTIYF.